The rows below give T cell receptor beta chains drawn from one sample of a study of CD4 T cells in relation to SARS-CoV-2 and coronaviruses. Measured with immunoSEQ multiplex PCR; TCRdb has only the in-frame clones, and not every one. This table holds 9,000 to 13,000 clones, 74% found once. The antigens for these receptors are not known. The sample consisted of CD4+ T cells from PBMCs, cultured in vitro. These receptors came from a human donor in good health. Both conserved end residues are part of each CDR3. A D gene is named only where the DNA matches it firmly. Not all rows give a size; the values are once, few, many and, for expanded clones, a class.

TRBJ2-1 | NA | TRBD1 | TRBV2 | TGTGCCAGCAGTGCGGACAGGCACAATGAGCAGTTCTTC | CASSADRHNEQFF
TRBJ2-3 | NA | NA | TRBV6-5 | TGTGCCAGCGGCTTAAGGGGGGCAGATACGCAGTATTTT | CASGLRGADTQYF
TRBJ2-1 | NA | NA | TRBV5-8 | TGTGCCAGCCTGAATTACAATGAGCAGTTCTTC | CASLNYNEQFF
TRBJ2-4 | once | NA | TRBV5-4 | TGTGCCAGCAGCCATAAGGGGGGGAAGGACAAAAACATTCAGTACTTC | CASSHKGGKDKNIQYF
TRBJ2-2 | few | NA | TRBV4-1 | TGCGCCAGCAGCCAAACCCTAGCACGGCTTGGCACCGGGGAGCTGTTTTTT | CASSQTLARLGTGELFF
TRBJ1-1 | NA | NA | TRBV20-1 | TGCAGTGCTGAGGGGGGCACTGAAGCTTTCTTT | CSAEGGTEAFF
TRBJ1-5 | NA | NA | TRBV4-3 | TGCGCCAGCAGCCAAGATAGAGGAAGCAATCAGCCCCAGCATTTT | CASSQDRGSNQPQHF
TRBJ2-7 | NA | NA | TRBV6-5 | TGTGCCAGCAGCCCCCGGCCCGGCGCCTACGAGCAGTACTTC | CASSPRPGAYEQYF
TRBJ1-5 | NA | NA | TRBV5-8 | TGTGCCAGCAGCTTGTTGCGACAGAATCAGCCCCAGCATTTT | CASSLLRQNQPQHF
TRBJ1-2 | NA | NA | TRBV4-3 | TGCGCCAGCAGCCCAATGGGCAGGGCCTATGGTGGCTACACCTTC | CASSPMGRAYGGYTF
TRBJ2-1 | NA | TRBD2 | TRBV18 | TGTGCCAGCTCACCTCGAGCGGGAGGGCCTCTAGGTGAGCAGTTCTTC | CASSPRAGGPLGEQFF
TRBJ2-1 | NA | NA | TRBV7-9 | TGTGCCAGCAGCTCGACTACCTCCTACAATGAGCAGTTCTTC | CASSSTTSYNEQFF
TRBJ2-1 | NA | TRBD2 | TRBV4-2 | TGTGCCAGCAGCCAAGTTAGCGGGGGGGCCTACAATGAGCAGTTCTTC | CASSQVSGGAYNEQFF
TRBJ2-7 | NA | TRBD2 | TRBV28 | TGTGCCAGCAGTCAAGGGGCTAGCGGGAGTTCAAACTCCTACGAGCAGTACTTC | CASSQGASGSSNSYEQYF
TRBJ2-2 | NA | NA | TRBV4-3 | TGCGCCAGCAGCCAAGATCTAATCAAGGGACGGGGCACCGGGGAGCTGTTTTTT | CASSQDLIKGRGTGELFF
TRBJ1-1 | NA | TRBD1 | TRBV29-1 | TGCAGCGTTGAACTCCACGGACAGGGAGGAACTGAAGCTTTCTTT | CSVELHGQGGTEAFF
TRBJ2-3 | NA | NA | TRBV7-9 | TGTGCCAGCAGTCCGGGACCGAATACGCAGTATTTT | CASSPGPNTQYF
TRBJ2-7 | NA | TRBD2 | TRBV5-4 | TGTGCCAGCAGCTTGCTCCCTAGCGGGACCCGCTCCTACGAGCAGTACTTC | CASSLLPSGTRSYEQYF
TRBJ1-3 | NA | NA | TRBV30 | TGTGCCTCCGAAGACCCTTCTGGAAACACCATATATTTT | CASEDPSGNTIYF
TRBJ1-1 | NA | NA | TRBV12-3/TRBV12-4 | TGTGCCAGCAGCGTAACCGGGCCCGTAGAAGCTTTCTTT | CASSVTGPVEAFF
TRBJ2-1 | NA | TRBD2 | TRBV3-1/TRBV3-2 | TGTGCCAGCAGCCAAGGACTAGCGGGACACAATGAGCAGTTCTTC | CASSQGLAGHNEQFF